This T cell receptor (beta chain) emerged from a study of shared clonotypes between healthy human individuals. Study-wide points: Approximately 5% was the fraction of naive CD4 clonotypes found shared across several donors. A generally larger estimated richness was seen in naive subsets than in memory subsets. Among non-shared clonotypes, generation probabilities were lower than among those shared by all four donors.

About this clone: Its antigen remains unknown.

Per the germline V gene, CDR1 is MNHNS and CDR2 is SASEGT. The CDR3 length is 16 residues. V shed 4 bases, J shed 7 bases, and the junction held 10 bases outside the gene matches. The method was immunoSEQ multiplex PCR; TCRdb's version includes in-frame clones alone and lacks a portion of them. The sample includes roughly 2 million clones, roughly 95% of them seen just once. Material for sequencing was naive CD4+ T cells sorted from blood. Subset in this sample: CD45RA+ positively selected. The chain couples TRBV6-1 to TRBJ1-5; TRBD1 agrees at 10 bases. This sequence originates from a man between 18 and 35 years old in good health. The CDR3 loop is CASSALGTGERQPQHF. In DNA, the CDR3 is TGTGCCAGCAGTGCCCTCGGGACAGGGGAGCGACAGCCCCAGCATTTT.